This passage covers 17 T cell receptor beta chains from one sample sequenced in a study of blood T cell repertoires in COVID-19. Sequencing used immunoSEQ multiplex PCR; TCRdb keeps in-frame clones, though not all of them. The sample yields about 330,000 clones, roughly 90% seen once. Sequencing was performed on peripheral blood. The receptors stem from a woman aged 50 to 65 with active or convalescent COVID-19.

This sequence joins TRBV9 and TRBJ2-1; D is undetermined. With 3 bases removed from V and 9 bases from J, the gap between germline ends came to 13 bases. Germline V lookup: CDR1 SGDLS, CDR2 YYNGEE. CDR3 length equals 13 residues. This CDR3 reads CASSAPQKSEQFF. Written as DNA, the CDR3 is TGTGCCAGCAGCGCCCCCCAGAAAAGTGAGCAGTTCTTC.

J is TRBJ2-1 and V is TRBV7-3, with 14 bases lining up with TRBD2. CDR3 length: 17 residues. V shed 2 bases, J shed 7 bases, and the junction held 7 bases outside the gene matches. CDR1 and CDR2 from the germline V gene are SGHTA and FQGTGA. The CDR3 region is CASSLRTGTSGSNEQFF. Here the CDR3 DNA reads TGTGCCAGCAGCTTACGAACCGGGACTAGCGGGAGTAATGAGCAGTTCTTC.

The chain carries TRBV6-4 and TRBJ1-4; tentatively, D is TRBD1 (6 bases). Germline CDR1 and CDR2: MRHNA and SNTAGT. Trimming cost V 0 bases and J 13 bases, with 6 bases left between them. The CDR3 extends over 11 amino acids. The CDR3 region has the DNA TGTGCCAGCAGTGACTCAGGGGGACTGTTTTTT. Translated: CASSDSGGLFF.

The chain links TRBV3-1 (or the pseudogene TRBV3-2) to TRBJ1-4; TRBD1 matches at 7 bases. The germline CDR1 and CDR2 sequences are LGHDT and YNNKEL (reference sequence). The CDR3 loop spans 15 amino acids. Trimming took 4 bases from V and 4 from J; bases not matched to a gene: 6. CDR3 nucleotide sequence: TGTGCCAGCAGCCGATGGACAGGAGGTAATGAAAAACTGTTTTTT. This gives the protein CASSRWTGGNEKLFF.

V is TRBV7-2 and J is TRBJ1-2; D is uncertain. Trimming cost V 0 bases and J 7 bases, with 12 bases left between them. Germline values: CDR1 SGHTA, CDR2 FQGNSA. The CDR3 length is 14 residues. The DNA for the CDR3 is TGTGCCAGCAGCTTAGCTGGAGCCGCTTCTGGCTACACCTTC. Its translation: CASSLAGAASGYTF.

The rearrangement uses TRBV5-1 and TRBJ1-5; possible D gene TRBD1, 5 bases. The length of the CDR3 is 13 residues. Trimming took off 2 bases at V and 4 bases at J, with 7 bases between the two ends. Germline CDR1 reads SGHRS; CDR2 reads YFSETQ. CDR3 nucleotide sequence: TGCGCCAGCAGCTTTGACAGTAATCAGCCCCAGCATTTT. Translation: CASSFDSNQPQHF.

This clone appeared a few times. V gene TRBV21-1 combines with J gene TRBJ1-4. TRBV21-1 is reported as a pseudogene. The CDR3 is 17 residues long. CDR3 DNA: TGTGCCAGCAGCATACAGTCCCCAAGAAGGAGGAATGAAAAACTGTTTTTT. It encodes CASSIQSPRRRNEKLFF.

The chain joins TRBV24-1 to TRBJ2-5; a weak D match, TRBD1 (6 bases). V gave up 3 bases and J gave up 2 bases, with 21 bases separating them. Germline values: CDR1 KGHDR, CDR2 SFDVKD. The CDR3 is 18 amino acids. The CDR3 nucleotides are TGTGCCACCAGTGATCGCCAGGGGCGGTCGGTAGGACAAGAGACCCAGTACTTC. Its translation is CATSDRQGRSVGQETQYF.

J is TRBJ2-7 and V is TRBV6-5; TRBD1 matches at 7 bases. The CDR3 has 15 amino acids. CDR1 is MNHEY and CDR2 is SVGAGI in the germline V gene. V dropped 6 bases and J dropped 0; count of bases not matched to a gene: 8. CDR3 amino acids: CASRQTGSLSYEQYF. CDR3 nucleotide sequence: TGTGCCAGCAGACAGACAGGGTCCCTCTCCTACGAGCAGTACTTC.

This chain uses TRBV28 with TRBJ1-5; 7 bases map to TRBD1. Trimming at V came to 4 bases and at J to 7 bases, leaving 13 bases not matched to a gene. From germline, CDR1 is MDHEN and CDR2 SYDVKM. The CDR3 runs to 16 residues. The CDR3 reads CASSWGATTGRQPQHF. DNA for the CDR3: TGTGCCAGCAGTTGGGGGGCGACGACAGGGCGGCAGCCCCAGCATTTT.

The chain is built from TRBV23-1 and TRBJ2-5, with D possibly matching TRBD2 (5 bases). TRBV23-1 is recorded as an ORF, its role being uncertain. The CDR3 is 15 amino acids. V lost 4 bases and J 7 bases, leaving 19 bases between the germline ends. CDR3 region: CASSPSASGLATQYF. DNA of the CDR3: TGCGCCAGCAGTCCTTCAGCGTCGGGGTTGGCGACCCAGTACTTC.

The V gene is TRBV5-5, the J gene TRBJ1-2; D unresolved. CDR1 and CDR2 (germline): SGHKS, YYEKEE (reference sequence). The CDR3 totals 14 residues. V lost 4 bases and J 5 bases, leaving 15 bases between the germline ends. CDR3 DNA: TGTGCCAGCAGCACATACGGGGATGCGTATGGCTACACCTTC. Protein product: CASSTYGDAYGYTF.

The chain employs TRBV3-1 (or the pseudogene TRBV3-2) and TRBJ2-7; 7 bases map to TRBD1. V lost 2 bases to trimming and J lost 4 bases; unmatched junction nucleotides: 2. Germline CDR1 LGHDT, CDR2 YNNKEL (reference sequence). The CDR3 is 13 amino acids. The CDR3 loop is CASSQRGQYEQYF. The CDR3 region has the DNA TGTGCCAGCAGCCAAAGGGGGCAGTACGAGCAGTACTTC.

This chain links TRBV5-1 with TRBJ2-1; maybe TRBD2 (6 bases). This CDR3 has 16 residues. The V gene's germline CDR1 is SGHRS and CDR2 YFSETQ. V lost 4 bases and J lost 1, with 15 bases in between. CDR3 amino acids: CASSGQAGPSYNEQFF. CDR3 DNA sequence: TGCGCCAGCAGCGGACAAGCGGGCCCTTCCTACAATGAGCAGTTCTTC.

The chain combines TRBV30 with TRBJ1-1; TRBD1 aligns across 8 bases. In germline, CDR1 is GTSNPN, CDR2 SVGIG (reference sequence). The CDR3 consists of 16 residues. After removal of 5 bases from V and 3 bases from J, the junction contained 14 bases not matched to a gene. The CDR3: CAWAPRDRGTDTEAFF. For the CDR3, the DNA is TGTGCCTGGGCCCCCAGAGACAGGGGAACGGACACTGAAGCTTTCTTT.

J is TRBJ1-6 and V is TRBV20-1; 9 nucleotides align to TRBD1. Unmatched junction bases numbered 5, after V lost 3 bases and J lost 8 bases. This CDR3 comprises 14 residues. Germline loops: CDR1 DFQATT, CDR2 SNEGSKA (reference sequence). The CDR3 is CSASGGQGYSPLHF. In DNA, the CDR3 is TGCAGTGCTAGTGGGGGACAGGGTTATTCACCCCTCCACTTT.

The chain combines TRBV6-5 with TRBJ1-5; TRBD1 might be the D (6 bases). CDR3 size: 14 residues. Germline CDR1 MNHEY, CDR2 SVGAGI. V lost 6 bases and J lost 5, with 14 bases in between. For the CDR3, the DNA is TGTGCCAGCAGATTAACAGGGTCGGATCAGCCCCAGCATTTT. It is translated as CASRLTGSDQPQHF.